This TCR beta chain appears in the sequencing data of a study of blood T cell repertoires in COVID-19. Study overall: Whether acute or convalescent, the COVID-19 samples came from the United States, Italy and Spain. PBMCs, B-cell-depleted T cells, or T cells provided the cDNA or gDNA that made up the material.

In the authors' methods: Amplification of reference gene primers provided the estimated nucleated cell counts. Clones were sequenced by immunoSEQ multiplex PCR, and TCRdb holds only the in-frame ones, with some missing. V and J calls and clone size are those listed in that table; D and trimming were worked out from the DNA. This table has 150,000 to 200,000 clones, roughly 85% appearing once. CDR1 is LGHDT, CDR2 YNNKEL, per germline (reference sequence). V gave up 4 bases and J gave up 8 bases; unmatched junction bases: 3. The CDR3 sequence is 12 residues long. The chain employs TRBV3-1 (or the pseudogene TRBV3-2) and TRBJ1-2; 8 bases align to TRBD1. The sequenced sample was peripheral blood. The receptor's source is a woman older than 75 with active or convalescent COVID-19. The CDR3 nucleotides read TGTGCCAGCAGCCGACGGACAGGGGGCTACACCTTC. The encoded protein is CASSRRTGGYTF.